One sample yielded the 14 T cell receptor beta chains listed below, sequenced in a study of graft-versus-host responses after intestinal transplantation. These receptors have no known antigen. The table came from immunoSEQ multiplex PCR; TCRdb's copy has only in-frame clones and leaves some out. The sample has tens of thousands of clones; 90% to 95% are singletons. Sequenced here: unstimulated CD4+ T cells sorted from spleen or lymph node cells, sampled before intestinal transplant. These receptors all stem from a human donor who received an intestinal transplant.

The V gene is TRBV7-2, the J gene TRBJ2-7; 7 nucleotides align to TRBD2. V lost 0 bases, J lost 6 bases, and 5 bases stayed unmatched. This CDR3 region has 14 residues. The germline V gene encodes CDR1 SGHTA and CDR2 FQGNSA. DNA of the CDR3: TGTGCCAGCAGCTTAGCCGGGACTACGGCCGAGCAGTACTTC. The encoded protein is CASSLAGTTAEQYF.

V and J are TRBV5-1 and TRBJ2-2; D may be TRBD2 (6 bases). The V gene's germline CDR1 is SGHRS and CDR2 YFSETQ. This CDR3 is 15 amino acids long. Trimming pared 0 bases from V and 4 bases from J, leaving 10 bases between. CDR3 region: CASSLAGVLTGELFF. CDR3 sequence (DNA): TGCGCCAGCAGCTTGGCGGGGGTGCTCACCGGGGAGCTGTTTTTT.

The rearrangement links TRBV5-8 to TRBJ1-2; the D gene is possibly TRBD1 (5 bases). The V end lost 2 bases, the J end lost 1 base, and 9 bases lay between the germline ends. The germline V gene has CDR1 SGHTS and CDR2 YDEGEE. This CDR3 has 14 amino acids. DNA of the CDR3: TGTGCCAGCAGCTTTCAGGGCGGTAACTATGGCTACACCTTC. This encodes CASSFQGGNYGYTF.

V gene TRBV18 combines with J gene TRBJ1-1; D uncertain. CDR3 length: 13 residues. V gave up 5 bases and J gave up 4 bases, with 11 bases separating them. Germline values: CDR1 KGHSH, CDR2 LQKENI. The chain's CDR3 is CASSSGIPTEAFF. In DNA, the CDR3 is TGTGCCAGCTCATCCGGGATTCCCACTGAAGCTTTCTTT.

V usage is TRBV5-1 and J usage is TRBJ2-3, with 7 bases matching TRBD1. V dropped 2 bases and J dropped 3; count of bases not matched to a gene: 6. The CDR3 has 15 amino acids. In germline, CDR1 is SGHRS, CDR2 YFSETQ. CDR3 bases: TGCGCCAGCAGCTTAGTGACAGGGATTACAGATACGCAGTATTTT. This gives the protein CASSLVTGITDTQYF.

J is TRBJ2-3 and V is TRBV11-2; D is unresolved. Germline CDR1 reads SGHAT; CDR2 reads FQNNGV. V was cut by 0 bases and J by 3 bases, with 10 bases left in between. The CDR3 has 15 residues. The CDR3 reads CASSLEGKTTDTQYF. The CDR3 DNA follows: TGTGCCAGCAGCTTAGAGGGCAAAACGACAGATACGCAGTATTTT.

CDR3 sequence: CASGVTGDTDTQYF. As DNA, the CDR3 is TGTGCTAGTGGTGTCACAGGGGACACAGATACGCAGTATTTT. The rearrangement links TRBV12-5 to TRBJ2-3; 7 bases align to TRBD1. CDR1 LGHNT and CDR2 FRNRAP come from the germline V gene. This CDR3 region has 14 residues. The ends lost 5 bases at V and 2 bases at J; junction bases unmatched: 4.

The chain is built from TRBV7-9 and TRBJ1-4, with TRBD1 matching 8 bases. The germline gives CDR1 SEHNR, CDR2 FQNEAQ (reference sequence). The junction had 3 bases not matched to a gene; V was cut back by 2 bases and J by 7 bases. The CDR3 has 14 amino acids. The CDR3 loop reads CASSLQGAPEKLFF. CDR3 nucleotide sequence: TGTGCCAGCAGCTTACAGGGGGCGCCTGAAAAACTGTTTTTT.

This clone was seen a single time. The chain uses TRBV7-2 and TRBJ1-4; no firm D call. This CDR3 is 14 amino acids long. The ends were cut back, 2 bases at V and 7 bases at J, with 11 bases in the middle. In germline, CDR1 is SGHTA, CDR2 FQGNSA. The CDR3 is CASSLSLGLEKLFF. In DNA form, the CDR3 reads TGTGCCAGCAGCTTATCACTTGGTCTTGAAAAACTGTTTTTT. Supplemented by reference TRBV7-2 and TRBJ1-4, the full variable domain reads GAGVSQSPSNKVTEKGKDVELRCDPISGHTALYWYRQSLGQGLEFLIYFQGNSAPDKSGLPSDRFSAERTGGSVSTLTIQRTQQEDSAVYLCASSLSLGLEKLFFGSGTQLSVL.

The chain recombines TRBV4-3 with TRBJ2-2; the match to TRBD2 covers 10 bases. The CDR3 sequence is 17 residues long. Germline-derived CDR1 and CDR2 are LGHNA and YSLEER. Unmatched junction bases numbered 7, after V lost 2 bases and J lost 4 bases. CDR3 sequence (DNA): TGCGCCAGCAGCCAAAGCCGAGCGGGGGGGCTCACCGGGGAGCTGTTTTTT. This gives the protein CASSQSRAGGLTGELFF.

The rearrangement links TRBV4-1 to TRBJ2-3; possibly TRBD1 for D (5 bases). Germline CDR1 and CDR2: MGHRA and YSYEKL. CDR3 length equals 14 residues. The germline V and J ends were trimmed by 0 bases and 4 bases, with 8 bases remaining between them. The CDR3 is CASSQDKGPDTQYF. In nucleotides, the CDR3 is TGCGCCAGCAGCCAAGATAAGGGGCCAGATACGCAGTATTTT.

The chain combines TRBV7-6 with TRBJ2-3, with D uncertain. The length of the CDR3 is 16 residues. Germline values: CDR1 SGHVS, CDR2 FNYEAQ. Trimming removed 2 bases at V and 2 bases at J, with 14 bases between. The DNA for the CDR3 is TGTGCCAGCAGCTTATGGGCAGGTTACCTCACAGATACGCAGTATTTT. This sequence encodes CASSLWAGYLTDTQYF.

The chain is built from TRBV23-1 and TRBJ2-7; D not certain. TRBV23-1 is treated as an ORF (open reading frame) with a function not yet certain. V was pared by 0 bases and J by 1 base, with 13 bases between. The CDR3 loop spans 16 amino acids. CDR3 sequence reads: CASSQSSSSRSYEQYF. The CDR3 DNA is TGCGCCAGCAGTCAATCGTCGAGTTCTCGATCCTACGAGCAGTACTTC.

CDR3 sequence: CASRTGGDGYTF. The CDR3 DNA follows: TGTGCCAGCAGGACGGGGGGGGATGGCTACACCTTC. This chain joins TRBV6-1 and TRBJ1-2, with D possibly TRBD1 on 5 matching bases. Between the trimmed V and J ends, which lost 6 bases and 6 bases, there was a span of 11 bases. The CDR3 runs to 12 residues. Germline V gene lookup returns CDR1 MNHNS and CDR2 SASEGT.